A single sample is the source of the 11 T cell receptor beta chains below, sequenced in a study of OX40 agonist ivuxolimab in advanced cancers. The assay was immunoSEQ multiplex PCR, and TCRdb's table has in-frame clones only and misses some. The sample lists fewer than 70,000 clones, 75% to 95% seen once, with about 13% in the top ten. Sequenced material: CD4+ or CD8+ T cells sorted from blood, taken in a trial of the OX40 agonist ivuxolimab. These receptors all stem from an adult with an advanced solid tumor such as melanoma, head and neck, liver or kidney cancer.

V usage is TRBV25-1 and J usage is TRBJ1-2, with TRBD1 identical over 7 bases. V lost 2 bases and J lost 3; bases outside the gene matches: 3. The CDR3 is 14 residues long. Per the germline V gene, CDR1 is MGHDK and CDR2 is SYGVNS. The chain's CDR3 is CASSEEDRDYGYTF. The CDR3 DNA is TGTGCCAGCAGTGAAGAAGACAGGGACTATGGCTACACCTTC.

This rearrangement joins TRBV27 to TRBJ2-7; no reliable D call. Trimming stripped 9 bases from V and 4 bases from J, with 10 bases between. The CDR3 has 11 residues. Germline V gives CDR1 MNHEY, CDR2 SMNVEV (reference sequence). The CDR3 spells CARTGEYEQYF. DNA of the CDR3: TGTGCCAGGACGGGCGAATACGAGCAGTACTTC.

The chain couples TRBV6-5 to TRBJ1-4, with 8 bases aligning to TRBD1. V dropped 2 bases and J dropped 6; count of bases not matched to a gene: 8. Germline CDR1 reads MNHEY; CDR2 reads SVGAGI. The CDR3 has 16 residues. CDR3 amino acids: CASSYRRGQADEKLFF. In DNA, the CDR3 is TGTGCCAGCAGTTACCGGAGGGGACAGGCAGATGAAAAACTGTTTTTT.

This clone showed up just a few times. The chain links TRBV4-2 to TRBJ2-7; the match to TRBD2 covers 10 bases. After removal of 2 bases from V and 4 bases from J, the junction contained 8 bases not matched to a gene. Germline loops: CDR1 LGHNA, CDR2 YNFKEQ. The CDR3 covers 16 residues. In DNA, the CDR3 is TGTGCCAGCAGCCAAAGAAGCGGGAGGGCCCTTTACGAGCAGTACTTC. Amino acids: CASSQRSGRALYEQYF.

The V gene is TRBV10-3, the J gene TRBJ2-2; possible D gene TRBD1, 6 bases. V lost 2 bases, J lost 6 bases, and 10 bases lay in between. Germline CDR1 is ENHRY and CDR2 is SYGVKD. The CDR3 covers 14 residues. The DNA of the CDR3 is TGTGCCATCAGTGAGATGAGGGGGTCCGGGGAGCTGTTTTTT. Protein: CAISEMRGSGELFF.

The chain recombines TRBV2 with TRBJ1-1; no reliable D call. From germline, CDR1 is SNHLY and CDR2 FYNNEI. The CDR3 has 10 amino acids. With 8 bases removed from V and 4 bases from J, the gap between germline ends came to 5 bases. The CDR3 sequence: CASLSTEAFF. The CDR3 DNA sequence: TGTGCCAGCCTGAGCACTGAAGCTTTCTTT.

This sequence joins TRBV2 and TRBJ2-3; TRBD2 aligns across 10 bases. The CDR3 spans 19 residues. J lost 4 bases, V lost 7 bases, and 20 bases had no gene match. The germline V gene has CDR1 SNHLY and CDR2 FYNNEI. Here the CDR3 reads CASNGALSGRASVPDTQYF. Written as DNA, the CDR3 is TGTGCCAGCAACGGGGCCTTGAGCGGGAGGGCCTCAGTCCCAGATACGCAGTATTTT.

The V gene is TRBV7-2, the J gene TRBJ2-7; possible D gene TRBD1, 5 bases. CDR1 and CDR2 (germline): SGHTA, FQGNSA. The CDR3 extends over 16 amino acids. With 2 bases removed from V and 0 bases from J, the gap between germline ends came to 14 bases. The CDR3 DNA reads TGTGCCAGCAGCTTAACAGGACACTTGATCTCCTACGAGCAGTACTTC. Translation: CASSLTGHLISYEQYF.

The J gene is TRBJ2-5, the V gene TRBV6-1; D is ambiguous. CDR1 and CDR2 (germline): MNHNS, SASEGT. CDR3 length: 17 amino acids. V lost 3 bases to trimming and J lost 2 bases, with 19 bases between them. This chain's CDR3 is CASSEWSADQFQETQYF. The DNA of the CDR3 is TGTGCCAGCAGTGAGTGGTCGGCGGACCAATTTCAAGAGACCCAGTACTTC.

The sample holds a few counts of this clone. At the DNA level, this CDR3 is encoded by other sequences in the same sample as well. The genes are TRBV19 and TRBJ1-1; D is unclear. The V end lost 0 bases, the J end lost 2 bases, and 4 bases lay between the germline ends. The V gene's germline CDR1 is LNHDA and CDR2 SQIVND (reference sequence). The CDR3 runs 13 residues. The chain's CDR3 is CASSIDSNTEAFF. In DNA, the CDR3 is TGTGCCAGTAGTATAGACAGTAACACTGAAGCTTTCTTT. Supplemented by reference TRBV19 and TRBJ1-1, the full variable domain reads DGGITQSPKYLFRKEGQNVTLSCEQNLNHDAMYWYRQDPGQGLRLIYYSQIVNDFQKGDIAEGYSVSREKKESFPLTVTSAQKNPTAFYLCASSIDSNTEAFFGQGTRLTVV.

The gene calls are TRBV14 and TRBJ1-2; a possible D gene is TRBD1 (6 bases). The CDR3 loop spans 14 amino acids. V was clipped by 1 base and J by 6 bases, with 12 bases between them. Per germline, CDR1 SGHDN and CDR2 FVKESK. In DNA form, the CDR3 reads TGTGCCAGCAGCCAAGCCCTGGGGGGGCATGGCTACACCTTC. Its translation is CASSQALGGHGYTF.